The source of this TCR beta chain is a study of CD8+ T cells in alopecia areata. Study-level background: Treated patients took oral tofacitinib at 5 to 10 mg twice daily. It was 6 to 18 months of tofacitinib, and then there were 6 months off drug. Notes on the study in general: Greater clonality was observed in lesional scalp samples, especially alopecia totalis/universalis, versus normal scalp.

Worth noting for this clone: The target antigen is unknown.

CDR1 SQVTM and CDR2 ANQGSEA come from the germline V gene. V lost 5 bases and J 3 bases, leaving 13 bases between the germline ends. CDR3 length equals 14 residues. Collected material from alopecia areata patients comprised lesional scalp punch biopsies and peripheral blood. TCR sequencing used cDNA made by reverse transcription of extracted RNA. The protocol was immunoSEQ multiplex PCR, while the TCRdb copy is restricted to in-frame clones and leaves out a portion. The table includes 140,000 to 150,000 clones, under 60% detected once. The source of this sequence is a human donor with alopecia areata. The gene calls are TRBV29-1 and TRBJ2-2; D gene ambiguous. This specimen was CD4+ T cells sorted from blood, taken at week 0. Here the CDR3 DNA reads TGCAGCGTTCCTCCTAAGTGGGACACCGGGGAGCTGTTTTTT. This codes for CSVPPKWDTGELFF.